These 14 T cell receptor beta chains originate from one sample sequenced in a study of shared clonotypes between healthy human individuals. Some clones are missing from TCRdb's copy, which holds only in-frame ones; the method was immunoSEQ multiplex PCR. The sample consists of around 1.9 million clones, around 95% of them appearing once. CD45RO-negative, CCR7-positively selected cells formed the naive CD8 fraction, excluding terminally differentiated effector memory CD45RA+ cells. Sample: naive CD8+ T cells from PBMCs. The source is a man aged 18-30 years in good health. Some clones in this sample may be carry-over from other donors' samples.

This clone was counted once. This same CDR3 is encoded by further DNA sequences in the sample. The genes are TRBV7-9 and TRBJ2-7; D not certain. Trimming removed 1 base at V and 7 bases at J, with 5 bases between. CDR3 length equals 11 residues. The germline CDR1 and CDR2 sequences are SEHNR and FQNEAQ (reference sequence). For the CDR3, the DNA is TGTGCCAGCAGCTTAGGCAGAGAGCAGTACTTC. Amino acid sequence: CASSLGREQYF.

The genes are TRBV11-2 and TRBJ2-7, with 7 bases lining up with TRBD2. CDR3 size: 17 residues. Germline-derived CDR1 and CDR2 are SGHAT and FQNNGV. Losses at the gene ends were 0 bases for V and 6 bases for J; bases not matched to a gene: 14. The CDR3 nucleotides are TGTGCCAGCAGCTTAGAGCCCGGCGCGGGAGCGAAGCGCGAGCAGTACTTC. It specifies CASSLEPGAGAKREQYF.

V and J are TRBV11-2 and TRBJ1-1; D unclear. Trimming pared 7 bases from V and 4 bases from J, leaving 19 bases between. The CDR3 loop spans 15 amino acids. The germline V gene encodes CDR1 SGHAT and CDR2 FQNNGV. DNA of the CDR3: TGTGCCAGCACCCCTCTTGGCCTTATGGGCACTGAAGCTTTCTTT. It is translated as CASTPLGLMGTEAFF.

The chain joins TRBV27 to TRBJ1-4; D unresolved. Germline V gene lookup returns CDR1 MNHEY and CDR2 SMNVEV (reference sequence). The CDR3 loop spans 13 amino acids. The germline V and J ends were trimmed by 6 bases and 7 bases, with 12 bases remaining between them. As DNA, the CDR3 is TGTGCCAGCAGCGACGAAGTGGGTGAAAAACTGTTTTTT. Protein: CASSDEVGEKLFF. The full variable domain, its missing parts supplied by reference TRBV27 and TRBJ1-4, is EAQVTQNPRYLITVTGKKLTVTCSQNMNHEYMSWYRQDPGLGLRQIYYSMNVEVTDKGDVPEGYKVSRKEKRNFPLILESPSPNQTSLYFCASSDEVGEKLFFGSGTQLSVL.

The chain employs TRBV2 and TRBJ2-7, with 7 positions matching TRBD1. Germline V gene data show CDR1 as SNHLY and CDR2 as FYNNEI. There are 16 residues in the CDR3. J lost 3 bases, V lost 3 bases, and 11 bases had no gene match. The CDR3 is CASSERGLGPSYEQYF. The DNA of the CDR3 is TGTGCCAGCAGTGAGAGGGGGCTCGGTCCTAGCTACGAGCAGTACTTC.

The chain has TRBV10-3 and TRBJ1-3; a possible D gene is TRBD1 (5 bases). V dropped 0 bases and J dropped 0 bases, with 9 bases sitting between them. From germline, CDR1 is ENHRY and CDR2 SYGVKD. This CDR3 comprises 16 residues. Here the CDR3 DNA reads TGTGCCATCAGTGAGTCCTGGGGACGCTCTGGAAACACCATATATTTT. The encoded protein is CAISESWGRSGNTIYF.

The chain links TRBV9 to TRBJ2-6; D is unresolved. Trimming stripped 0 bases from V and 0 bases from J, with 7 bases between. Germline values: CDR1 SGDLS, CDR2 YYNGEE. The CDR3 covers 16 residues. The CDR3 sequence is CASSVDYHSGANVLTF. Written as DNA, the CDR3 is TGTGCCAGCAGCGTAGATTATCACTCTGGGGCCAACGTCCTGACTTTC.

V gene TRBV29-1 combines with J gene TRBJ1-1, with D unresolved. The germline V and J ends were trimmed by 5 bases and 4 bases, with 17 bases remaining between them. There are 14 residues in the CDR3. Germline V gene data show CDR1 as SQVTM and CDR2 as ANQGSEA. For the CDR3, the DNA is TGCAGCGTTTCAGACCGGGGTCGGGGCACTGAAGCTTTCTTT. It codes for CSVSDRGRGTEAFF.

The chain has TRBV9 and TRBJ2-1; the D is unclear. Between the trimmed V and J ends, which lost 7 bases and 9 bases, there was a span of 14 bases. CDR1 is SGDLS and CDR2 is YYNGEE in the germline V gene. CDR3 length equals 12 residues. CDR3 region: CASAASWGEQFF. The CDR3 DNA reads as TGTGCCAGCGCGGCCAGTTGGGGTGAGCAGTTCTTC.

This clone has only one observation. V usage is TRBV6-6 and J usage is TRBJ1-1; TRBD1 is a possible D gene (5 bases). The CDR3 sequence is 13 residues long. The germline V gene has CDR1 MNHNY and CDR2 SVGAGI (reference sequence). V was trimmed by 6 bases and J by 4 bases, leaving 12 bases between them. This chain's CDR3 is CASRDGGGTEAFF. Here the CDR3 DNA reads TGTGCCAGCAGAGACGGGGGGGGCACTGAAGCTTTCTTT.

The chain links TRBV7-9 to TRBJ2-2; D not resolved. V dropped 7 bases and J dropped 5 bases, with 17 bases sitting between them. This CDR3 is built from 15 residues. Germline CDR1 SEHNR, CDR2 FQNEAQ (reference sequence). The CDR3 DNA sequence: TGTGCCAGCACCGAGTTGGCCGCCAAGACCGGGGAGCTGTTTTTT. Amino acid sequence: CASTELAAKTGELFF.

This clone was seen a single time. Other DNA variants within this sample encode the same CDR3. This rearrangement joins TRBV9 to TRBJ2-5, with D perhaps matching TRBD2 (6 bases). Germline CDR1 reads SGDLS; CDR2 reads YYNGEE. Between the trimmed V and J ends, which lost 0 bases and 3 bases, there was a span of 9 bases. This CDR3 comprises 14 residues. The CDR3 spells CASSVVGTEETQYF. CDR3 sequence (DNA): TGTGCCAGCAGCGTAGTCGGGACTGAAGAGACCCAGTACTTC.

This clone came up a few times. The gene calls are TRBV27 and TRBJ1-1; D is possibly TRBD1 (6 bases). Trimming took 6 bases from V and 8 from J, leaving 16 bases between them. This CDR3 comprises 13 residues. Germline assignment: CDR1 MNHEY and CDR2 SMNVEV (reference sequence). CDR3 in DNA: TGTGCCAGCAGCACCCGTACCACAGGGGAAGCTTTCTTT. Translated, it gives CASSTRTTGEAFF.

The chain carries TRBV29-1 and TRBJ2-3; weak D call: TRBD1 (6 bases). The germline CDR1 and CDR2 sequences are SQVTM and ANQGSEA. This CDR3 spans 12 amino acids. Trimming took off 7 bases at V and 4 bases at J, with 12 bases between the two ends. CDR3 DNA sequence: TGCAGCGCTCGGACAGAGGCAGATACGCAGTATTTT. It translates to CSARTEADTQYF.